The present entry profiles one TCR beta chain with its context. The table came from immunoSEQ multiplex PCR; TCRdb's copy has only in-frame clones and leaves some out. Among over 35,000 clones listed, around 90% were seen once. The data stem from a study of T cell changes during pregnancy in multiple sclerosis. Trimming took 5 bases from V and 2 from J; bases not matched to a gene: 10. Per the germline V gene, CDR1 is GTSNPN and CDR2 is SVGIG (reference sequence). The CDR3 runs 15 residues. The chain is built from TRBV30 and TRBJ2-3, with 7 bases matching TRBD1. Sequenced material: CD8+ T cells from peripheral blood mononuclear cells, taken in the first trimester of pregnancy. This clonotype was obtained from a female donor with multiple sclerosis, enrolled in a pregnancy study. The DNA for the CDR3 is TGTGCCTGGGACAGGGTTTTAGAATACACAGATACGCAGTATTTT. Translating gives CAWDRVLEYTDTQYF.